These T cell receptor beta chains were read from a single sample in a study of T cell repertoires in cytomegalovirus infection. TCRdb reprocessed the reads with MiXCR, giving one entry per CDR3 protein. In the table there are more than 85,000 distinct CDR3 sequences, 15% to 20% of which are singletons. The specimen was PBMCs. The receptors originated from a human donor in good health (CMV status not recorded). Some clones in this sample may be carry-over from other donors' samples. The CDR3 runs from the conserved cysteine through the conserved F or W. The D gene is left open where the match is weak. Clone size is shown for a subset of rows, as once, few, many or a class of expanded clone.

d_call	clone_size	j_call	v_call	cdr3_aa	cdr3_nt
NA	NA	TRBJ2-7	TRBV29-1	CSVVKGPAYEQYF	TGCAGCGTTGTTAAGGGGCCAGCTTACGAGCAGTACTTC
NA	few	TRBJ2-5	TRBV10-3	CAISREQETQYF	TGTGCCATCAGCCGGGAGCAAGAGACCCAGTACTTC
NA	many	TRBJ1-2	TRBV20-1	CSVREGYGYTF	TGCAGTGTCAGGGAAGGCTATGGCTACACCTTC
NA	many	TRBJ2-1	TRBV4-1	CASSQDRGESSRGARYNEQFF	TGCGCCAGCAGCCAAGATCGTGGGGAATCTTCCCGTGGTGCTCGGTACAATGAGCAGTTCTTC
NA	many	TRBJ2-3	TRBV7-9	CASTSGVDTQYF	TGTGCCAGCACTTCAGGGGTAGATACGCAGTATTTT
NA	NA	TRBJ1-1	TRBV28	CASIPTDMNTEAFF	TGTGCCAGCATACCGACAGATATGAACACTGAAGCTTTCTTT
NA	many	TRBJ2-3	TRBV6-1	CASSESAYPRTDTQYF	TGTGCCAGCAGTGAATCGGCGTACCCTCGCACAGATACGCAGTATTTT
NA	few	TRBJ2-3	TRBV20-1	CSARGDTQYF	TGCAGTGCCCGGGGAGATACGCAGTATTTT
NA	many	TRBJ1-3	TRBV7-2	CASSLGGPIGNTIYF	TGTGCCAGCAGCTTGGGGGGACCGATTGGAAACACCATATATTTT
NA	few	TRBJ2-1	TRBV11-2	CASKKGFTNEQFF	TGTGCCAGCAAAAAGGGGTTTACCAATGAGCAGTTCTTC
NA	few	TRBJ1-2	TRBV18	CASSPPPGGVGYTF	TGTGCCAGCTCACCTCCTCCCGGGGGCGTTGGCTACACCTTC
TRBD2	NA	TRBJ2-7	TRBV14	CASSQVGLAGGSSYEQYF	TGTGCCAGCAGCCAAGTGGGACTAGCGGGGGGGAGCTCCTACGAGCAGTACTTC
TRBD1	NA	TRBJ2-2	TRBV10-3	CAISEAGGITGELFF	TGTGCCATCAGTGAGGCAGGGGGTATCACCGGGGAGCTGTTTTTT
TRBD1	many	TRBJ1-6	TRBV7-8	CASSPGQGASPLHF	TGTGCCAGCAGCCCCGGACAGGGGGCGTCACCCCTCCACTTT
NA	many	TRBJ1-2	TRBV7-2	CASSFSGVDGYTF	TGTGCCAGCAGCTTCTCGGGGGTAGATGGCTACACCTTC
TRBD2	NA	TRBJ2-3	TRBV7-9	CASSLLAGFTDTQYF	TGTGCCAGCAGCTTACTAGCGGGGTTCACAGATACGCAGTATTTT
TRBD1	NA	TRBJ2-3	TRBV28	CATAGQGGTDTQYF	TGTGCCACTGCCGGACAGGGCGGCACAGATACGCAGTATTTT
NA	few	TRBJ2-2	TRBV6-2/TRBV6-3	CASSPRRTTGELFF	TGTGCCAGCAGCCCCCGACGGACCACCGGGGAGCTGTTTTTT
NA	NA	TRBJ2-7	TRBV2	CASSELGVQRGEQYF	TGTGCCAGCAGTGAGTTGGGGGTTCAAAGGGGCGAGCAGTACTTC
NA	NA	TRBJ1-4	TRBV7-9	CASSLRKGVQGTHATNEKLFF	TGTGCCAGCAGCTTAAGGAAGGGCGTCCAGGGAACTCATGCAACTAATGAAAAACTGTTTTTT
NA	few	TRBJ2-3	TRBV7-2	CASSLSRAHTDTQYF	TGTGCCAGCAGCTTAAGTAGGGCCCACACAGATACGCAGTATTTT
TRBD2	few	TRBJ2-1	TRBV3-1	CASSQDVLAGTNEQFF	TGTGCCAGCAGCCAAGATGTACTAGCGGGGACAAATGAGCAGTTCTTC
NA	many	TRBJ2-1	TRBV5-4	CASSLVDTSYNEQFF	TGTGCCAGCAGCTTGGTGGACACCTCCTACAATGAGCAGTTCTTC
TRBD1	many	TRBJ2-7	TRBV28	CASSVLNLRQGYEQYF	TGTGCCAGCAGTGTCCTTAACCTGAGACAGGGCTACGAGCAGTACTTC
TRBD1	many	TRBJ1-1	TRBV12-3/TRBV12-4	CASRGTGGTEAFF	TGTGCCAGCAGGGGGACAGGGGGGACTGAAGCTTTCTTT
NA	few	TRBJ1-2	TRBV29-1	CSVDPLGQLTNYGYTF	TGCAGCGTTGACCCCCTTGGACAGCTGACTAACTATGGCTACACCTTC
NA	few	TRBJ1-1	TRBV6-1	CASSEFRANTEAFF	TGTGCCAGCAGTGAATTCCGGGCGAACACTGAAGCTTTCTTT
TRBD1	few	TRBJ1-2	TRBV14	CASSQVEPQGAFRYTF	TGTGCCAGCAGCCAAGTCGAACCACAGGGGGCCTTCCGCTACACCTTC
NA	few	TRBJ2-7	TRBV28	CASSPGGFEQYF	TGTGCCAGCAGCCCCGGGGGATTCGAGCAGTACTTC
NA	NA	TRBJ1-1	TRBV6-2/TRBV6-3	CASSYSFVATEAFF	TGTGCCAGCAGTTACTCGTTCGTGGCCACTGAAGCTTTCTTT
TRBD2	few	TRBJ2-1	TRBV18	CASSLISTSGGAIDEQFF	TGTGCCAGCTCTTTAATTTCGACTAGCGGGGGGGCCATTGATGAGCAGTTCTTC
NA	many	TRBJ1-1	TRBV7-9	CASSPGGPPGKHTEAFF	TGTGCCAGCAGCCCCGGCGGGCCGCCGGGCAAACACACTGAAGCTTTCTTT
TRBD2	many	TRBJ2-3	TRBV7-8	CASSSGTSGPTDTQYF	TGTGCCAGCAGCTCAGGGACTAGCGGCCCCACAGATACGCAGTATTTT